One and the same sample provided the 22 T cell receptor beta chains below, sequenced in a study of blood T cell repertoires in COVID-19. Sequencing was performed with immunoSEQ multiplex PCR; in TCRdb, only in-frame clones are kept and a portion is missing. The profile shows around 260,000 clones, 88% of them singletons. Material for sequencing was peripheral blood. The receptors were sampled from a woman between 65 and 79 years old with COVID-19, enrolled during active disease.

The chain uses TRBV30 and TRBJ1-2; unclear D gene. V lost 4 bases, J lost 7 bases, and 13 bases lay in between. The CDR3 contains 12 residues. The V gene's germline CDR1 is GTSNPN and CDR2 SVGIG (reference sequence). DNA for the CDR3: TGTGCCTGGATAGCTACCTCTGGTGGCTACACCTTC. Translation: CAWIATSGGYTF.

V usage is TRBV7-9 and J usage is TRBJ1-6, with TRBD1 identical over 9 bases. V lost 5 bases to trimming and J lost 10 bases; unmatched junction nucleotides: 9. The CDR3 extends over 15 amino acids. Per the germline V gene, CDR1 is SEHNR and CDR2 is FQNEAQ (reference sequence). The CDR3 here is CASSATGTGTSPLHF. The CDR3 DNA follows: TGTGCCAGCAGCGCGACCGGGACAGGGACCTCACCCCTCCACTTT.

This rearrangement joins TRBV5-1 to TRBJ2-5; D is uncertain. CDR1 is SGHRS and CDR2 is YFSETQ in the germline V gene. Trimming stripped 0 bases from V and 2 bases from J, with 8 bases between. This CDR3 has 14 amino acids. The CDR3, as DNA: TGCGCCAGCAGCTTGGCCCTTAGACAAGAGACCCAGTACTTC. Translated, it gives CASSLALRQETQYF. Filled out from reference TRBV5-1 and TRBJ2-5, the complete variable domain reads KAGVTQTPRYLIKTRGQQVTLSCSPISGHRSVSWYQQTPGQGLQFLFEYFSETQRNKGNFPGRFSGRQFSNSRSEMNVSTLELGDSALYLCASSLALRQETQYFGPGTRLLVL.

This chain uses TRBV7-9 with TRBJ2-1; 7 bases agree with TRBD1. Germline V CDR1 and CDR2: SEHNR, FQNEAQ (reference sequence). J was trimmed by 4 bases and V by 3 bases; bases with no gene match: 6. The CDR3 is 15 amino acids. In nucleotides, the CDR3 is TGTGCCAGCAGCTTCGCCGGGACAGCGTACAATGAGCAGTTCTTC. It is translated as CASSFAGTAYNEQFF.

The J gene is TRBJ2-7, the V gene TRBV7-2, with D perhaps matching TRBD2 (6 bases). The germline CDR1 and CDR2 sequences are SGHTA and FQGNSA. The V and J ends lost 0 bases and 6 bases respectively, with 12 bases between them. The length of the CDR3 is 14 residues. The CDR3 sequence is CASSLALASLEQYF. CDR3 in DNA: TGTGCCAGCAGCTTAGCTCTAGCGAGCCTCGAGCAGTACTTC.

The chain combines TRBV19 with TRBJ2-1; D is unresolved. CDR3 length: 11 residues. Germline CDR1 is LNHDA and CDR2 is SQIVND (reference sequence). V was cut by 6 bases and J by 4 bases, with 4 bases left in between. CDR3 sequence reads: CASSRYNEQFF. The CDR3 nucleotides are TGTGCCAGTAGCCGTTACAATGAGCAGTTCTTC.

The rearrangement joins TRBV11-2 to TRBJ2-1, with D perhaps TRBD2 (6 bases). Trimming shortened V by 3 bases and J by 2 bases, and 14 bases separated the two germline ends. Germline loops: CDR1 SGHAT, CDR2 FQNNGV. The CDR3 has 16 amino acids. In DNA, the CDR3 is TGTGCCAGCAGCTTGTCTTGGGGCGGGACCTACAATGAGCAGTTCTTC. Protein sequence: CASSLSWGGTYNEQFF.

This chain links TRBV12-2 with TRBJ2-7; the table's D call, TRBD2, has no DNA check behind it. TRBV12-2 is classified as a pseudogene. The CDR3 runs 19 residues. Here the CDR3 DNA reads TGTGCAAGTCGCTTAGCGGAGGGACTAGCGGGAGGAGAAGGCTACGAGCAGTACTTC. It specifies CASRLAEGLAGGEGYEQYF.

The rearrangement joins TRBV19 to TRBJ1-6; TRBD1 is a possible D gene (6 bases). The CDR3 is 15 amino acids. Trimming cost V 4 bases and J 9 bases, with 16 bases left between them. Germline V lookup: CDR1 LNHDA, CDR2 SQIVND (reference sequence). The CDR3, as DNA: TGTGCCAGTAGTACCGCAGGGGACGGAGGTTCACCCCTCCACTTT. Residues: CASSTAGDGGSPLHF.

With regard to this clone: A single base separates this from a much larger clone, so it may be a read error. This sequence joins TRBV11-3 and TRBJ1-1; the D gene is possibly TRBD1 (6 bases). Germline CDR1 is SGHNT and CDR2 is YENEEA. The CDR3 consists of 14 residues. The V end was cut by 4 bases, the J end by 0 bases, with 9 bases between. This chain's CDR3 is CASSSGQMNTEAFF. The CDR3 DNA is TGTGCCAGCAGCTCTGGACAGATGAACACTGAAGCTTTCTTT. Combining the CDR3 with reference TRBV11-3 and TRBJ1-1 gives the whole variable domain EAGVVQSPRYKIIEKKQPVAFWCNPISGHNTLYWYLQNLGQGPELLIRYENEEAVDDSQLPKDRFSAERLKGVDSTLKIQPAELGDSAVYLCASSSGQMNTEAFFGQGTRLTVV.

The J gene is TRBJ2-1, the V gene TRBV5-1; 10 bases align to TRBD2. There are 19 residues in the CDR3. Germline lookup yields CDR1 SGHRS and CDR2 YFSETQ. V lost 0 bases to trimming and J lost 0 bases; unmatched junction nucleotides: 9. CDR3 bases: TGCGCCAGCAGCTTGGCTAGCGGGAGTTCCCGAAGCTCCTACAATGAGCAGTTCTTC. Translating gives CASSLASGSSRSSYNEQFF. Complete variable domain (other parts from reference TRBV5-1 and TRBJ2-1): KAGVTQTPRYLIKTRGQQVTLSCSPISGHRSVSWYQQTPGQGLQFLFEYFSETQRNKGNFPGRFSGRQFSNSRSEMNVSTLELGDSALYLCASSLASGSSRSSYNEQFFGPGTRLTVL.

The chain uses TRBV28 and TRBJ1-5; 8 nucleotides line up with TRBD1. The CDR3 covers 14 residues. Unmatched junction bases numbered 7, after V lost 6 bases and J lost 6 bases. Germline V gives CDR1 MDHEN, CDR2 SYDVKM. The CDR3 nucleotides are TGTGCCAGCAGCCTGGACAGGGTTGGTCAGCCCCAGCATTTT. As protein: CASSLDRVGQPQHF.

The chain recombines TRBV24-1 with TRBJ2-1; weak D call: TRBD2 (6 bases). The germline CDR1 and CDR2 sequences are KGHDR and SFDVKD. V shed 7 bases and J shed 8 bases, with 11 bases lying between them. CDR3 length equals 12 residues. The CDR3 nucleotides read TGTGCCACCAGCACCCTAGCGCATGAGCAGTTCTTC. It encodes CATSTLAHEQFF.

The genes are TRBV27 and TRBJ1-1; the D gene is possibly TRBD1 (5 bases). The germline V gene has CDR1 MNHEY and CDR2 SMNVEV (reference sequence). This CDR3 has 16 residues. Deletions cut 0 bases from V and 4 bases from J, with 15 bases between. The CDR3 nucleotides read TGTGCCAGCAGTTTATCGGCCAGGGCGCAATCCACTGAAGCTTTCTTT. Its translation is CASSLSARAQSTEAFF.

V and J are TRBV7-2 and TRBJ2-7, with 10 positions matching TRBD2. J gave up 0 bases and V 5 bases, and 4 bases lay outside the gene matches. The CDR3 extends over 15 amino acids. Germline V gene data show CDR1 as SGHTA and CDR2 as FQGNSA. CDR3 region: CASSLLAGNSYEQYF. DNA for the CDR3: TGTGCCAGCAGCCTACTAGCGGGAAACTCCTACGAGCAGTACTTC.

V usage is TRBV20-1 and J usage is TRBJ1-2; D call uncertain. This CDR3 is built from 12 residues. Germline CDR1 is DFQATT and CDR2 is SNEGSKA (reference sequence). V lost 3 bases and J 2 bases, leaving 7 bases between the germline ends. The CDR3 region has the DNA TGCAGTGCTAGTCCACAGAACTATGGCTACACCTTC. This codes for CSASPQNYGYTF.

The V gene is TRBV2, the J gene TRBJ2-5; 9 bases are a match to TRBD2. The CDR3 totals 15 residues. Germline CDR1 SNHLY, CDR2 FYNNEI. The trim removed 2 bases at V and 5 bases at J, leaving 6 bases unmatched. CDR3 sequence reads: CASSEPRGRAETQYF. As DNA, the CDR3 is TGTGCCAGCAGTGAACCGCGCGGGAGGGCGGAGACCCAGTACTTC.

A single count supports this clone. This chain joins TRBV7-2 and TRBJ1-4; perhaps TRBD1 as D (6 bases). CDR3 length: 13 amino acids. The germline V gene encodes CDR1 SGHTA and CDR2 FQGNSA. Trimming pared 5 bases from V and 6 bases from J, leaving 10 bases between. The CDR3 DNA reads as TGTGCCAGCAGCGTTACAGGGTATGAAAAACTGTTTTTT. It is translated as CASSVTGYEKLFF.

This clone has a handful of counts. The V call is TRBV15, the J call TRBJ1-5; 11 nucleotides match TRBD1. The CDR3 has 18 residues. Trimming took 4 bases from V and 2 from J; bases not matched to a gene: 10. Germline V gives CDR1 LNHNV, CDR2 YYDKDF (reference sequence). The CDR3 spells CATSNRDRGYLGNQPQHF. The CDR3 bases are TGTGCCACCAGCAACCGGGACAGGGGGTATTTGGGCAATCAGCCCCAGCATTTT.

The chain links TRBV6-6 to TRBJ2-1; TRBD1 aligns across 8 bases. Germline V CDR1 and CDR2: MNHNY, SVGAGI (reference sequence). CDR3 length equals 14 residues. The J segment lost 9 bases and the V segment lost 2 bases, leaving 6 bases of the junction unmatched. In DNA, the CDR3 is TGTGCCAGCAGTTACAAGGACAGGGAATCTGAGCAGTTCTTC. Its protein product is CASSYKDRESEQFF.

The genes are TRBV19 and TRBJ1-5; unclear D gene. The germline CDR1 and CDR2 sequences are LNHDA and SQIVND (reference sequence). The ends were cut back, 3 bases at V and 4 bases at J, with 7 bases in the middle. The CDR3 length is 13 residues. In DNA, the CDR3 is TGTGCCAGTAGTATGGAGCGGAATCAGCCCCAGCATTTT. Encoded protein: CASSMERNQPQHF.

The V call is TRBV5-1, the J call TRBJ1-4, with TRBD1 identical over 8 bases. After removal of 4 bases from V and 5 bases from J, the junction contained 7 bases not matched to a gene. This CDR3 region has 15 residues. The germline V gene encodes CDR1 SGHRS and CDR2 YFSETQ. CDR3 coding DNA: TGCGCCAGCAGCAATCAGGGGGCCGTAAATGAAAAACTGTTTTTT. Translation gives CASSNQGAVNEKLFF.